This TCR beta chain was recovered during a study of post-analysis software for immune sequencing data. Across the whole study: The courses of disease that were included comprised relapsing-remitting, secondary progressive and progressive-relapsing multiple sclerosis.

The TCR beta cDNA libraries carried unique molecular identifiers. Using its own MiXCR run on the PCR reads, TCRdb lists one record per CDR3 protein. The sample yields hundreds of thousands of distinct CDR3 sequences, under 70% seen once. This CDR3 is built from 15 residues. CDR1 and CDR2 (germline): DFQATT, SNEGSKA (reference sequence). Details on this clonotype: The antigen is not known.

Study observations and caveats: Four to six TRBV segments appeared more often in patients than in controls, and TRBV5-6, TRBV5-1 and TRBV20-1 were among these. In multiple sclerosis, normalized Chao1 diversity was significantly below that of controls.

The chain has TRBV20-1 and TRBJ2-7, with 8 bases fitting TRBD2. The DNA end favors TRBJ2-5, so the J call may be wrong. The TCR sequence derives from a girl aged 5-17 years with multiple sclerosis. Specimen: blood. CDR3 sequence reads: CSAETLAGRPETQYF. Written as DNA, the CDR3 is TGCAGTGCGGAGACTTTAGCGGGGCGCCCCGAGACCCAGTACTTC.